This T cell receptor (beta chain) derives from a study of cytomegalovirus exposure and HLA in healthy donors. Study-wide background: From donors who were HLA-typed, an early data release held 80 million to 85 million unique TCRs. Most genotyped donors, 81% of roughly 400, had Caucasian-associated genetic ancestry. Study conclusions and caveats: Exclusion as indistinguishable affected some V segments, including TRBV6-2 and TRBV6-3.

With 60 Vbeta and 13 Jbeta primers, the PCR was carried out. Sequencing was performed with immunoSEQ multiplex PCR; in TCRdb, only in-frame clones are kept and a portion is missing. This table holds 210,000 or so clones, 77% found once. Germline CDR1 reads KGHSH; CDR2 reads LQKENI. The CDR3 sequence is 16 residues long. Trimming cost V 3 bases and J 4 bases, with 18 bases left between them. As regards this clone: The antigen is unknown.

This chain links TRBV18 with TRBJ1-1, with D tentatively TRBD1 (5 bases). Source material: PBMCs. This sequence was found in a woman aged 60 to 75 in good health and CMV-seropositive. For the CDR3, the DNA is TGTGCCAGCTCACCGCTACAGATGACGGGGGGCACTGAAGCTTTCTTT. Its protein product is CASSPLQMTGGTEAFF. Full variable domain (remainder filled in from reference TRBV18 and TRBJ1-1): NAGVMQNPRHLVRRRGQEARLRCSPMKGHSHVYWYRQLPEEGLKFMVYLQKENIIDESGMPKERFSAEFPKEGPSILRIQQVVRGDSAAYFCASSPLQMTGGTEAFFGQGTRLTVV.